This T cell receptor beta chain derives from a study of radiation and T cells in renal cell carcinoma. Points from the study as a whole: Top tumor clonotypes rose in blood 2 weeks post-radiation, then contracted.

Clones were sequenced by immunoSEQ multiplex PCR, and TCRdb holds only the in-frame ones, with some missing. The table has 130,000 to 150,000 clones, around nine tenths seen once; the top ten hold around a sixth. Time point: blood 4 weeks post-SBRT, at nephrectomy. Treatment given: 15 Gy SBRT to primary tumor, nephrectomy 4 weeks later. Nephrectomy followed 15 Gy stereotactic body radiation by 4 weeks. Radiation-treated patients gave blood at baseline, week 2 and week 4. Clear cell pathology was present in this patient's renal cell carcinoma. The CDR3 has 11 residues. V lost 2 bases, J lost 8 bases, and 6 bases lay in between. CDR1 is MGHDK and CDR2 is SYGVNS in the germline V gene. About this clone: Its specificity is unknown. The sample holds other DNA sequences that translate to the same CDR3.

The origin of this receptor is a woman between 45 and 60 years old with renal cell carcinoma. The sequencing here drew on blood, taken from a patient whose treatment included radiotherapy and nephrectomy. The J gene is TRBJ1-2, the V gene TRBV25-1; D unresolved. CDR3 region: CASSEGFGYTF. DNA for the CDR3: TGTGCCAGCAGTGAAGGGTTCGGCTACACCTTC.